Below are 16 T cell receptor beta chains sequenced from a single sample in a study of post-analysis software for immune sequencing data. Findings and limits, study-wide: Included in a set of five TRBV segments more frequent in patients than controls were TRBV5-6, TRBV5-1 and TRBV20-1.

Unique molecular identifiers were built into the TCR beta cDNA libraries. Using its own MiXCR run on the PCR reads, TCRdb lists one record per CDR3 protein. The sample yields roughly 400,000 distinct CDR3 sequences, roughly 40% seen once. Their cognate antigens are unknown. Material: blood. The receptors shown here come from a girl aged 2 to 9 with multiple sclerosis.

The chain combines TRBV7-8 with TRBJ2-1; no firm D call. CDR1 is SGHVS and CDR2 is FQNEAQ in the germline V gene. Deletions cut 6 bases from V and 0 bases from J, with 18 bases between. The CDR3 loop spans 17 amino acids. CDR3 sequence: CASSQGRGPSSYNEQFF. DNA of the CDR3: TGTGCCAGCAGTCAAGGCCGCGGACCGAGCTCCTACAATGAGCAGTTCTTC.

V gene TRBV3-1 combines with J gene TRBJ2-5, with TRBD1 matching 9 bases. Germline V gives CDR1 LGHDT, CDR2 YNNKEL (reference sequence). After removal of 0 bases from V and 6 bases from J, the junction contained 5 bases not matched to a gene. This CDR3 has 15 amino acids. The CDR3 DNA sequence: TGTGCCAGCAGCCAAGATCCGGACAGGGGTCAGACCCAGTACTTC. Residues: CASSQDPDRGQTQYF.

J is TRBJ1-5 and V is TRBV24-1; TRBD1 is a possible D gene (6 bases). There are 14 residues in the CDR3. V was cut by 0 bases and J by 4 bases, with 6 bases left in between. CDR1 is KGHDR, CDR2 SFDVKD, per germline. The CDR3 here is CATSDLRGNQPQHF. The CDR3 bases are TGTGCCACCAGTGATTTGAGGGGGAATCAGCCCCAGCATTTT.

This clonotype was counted a few times. The rearrangement joins TRBV28 to TRBJ1-2, with D uncertain. Germline CDR1 MDHEN, CDR2 SYDVKM. The CDR3 contains 11 residues. V was cut by 5 bases and J by 7 bases, with 8 bases left in between. Written as DNA, the CDR3 is TGTGCCAGCAGTCTGGAAGCTGGCTACACCTTC. Translation: CASSLEAGYTF.

The chain joins TRBV27 to TRBJ2-6; D unresolved. V lost 7 bases to trimming and J lost 1 base, with 17 bases between them. CDR1 MNHEY and CDR2 SMNVEV come from the germline V gene (reference sequence). The CDR3 sequence is 17 residues long. Here the CDR3 reads CASKKYPLGSGANVLTF. DNA of the CDR3: TGTGCCAGCAAGAAGTACCCCCTTGGGTCTGGGGCCAACGTCCTGACTTTC.

In this sample, this clonotype turned up a few times. The gene calls are TRBV12-3 or TRBV12-4 and TRBJ1-5; D uncertain. The V gene lost 3 bases and the J gene lost 0 bases, with 9 bases spanning the gap. CDR3 length equals 15 residues. The CDR3 sequence is CASSFGPDSNQPQHF. The CDR3 nucleotides read TGTGCCAGCAGTTTTGGGCCAGATAGCAATCAGCCCCAGCATTTT.

The chain couples TRBV28 to TRBJ2-5; D possibly corresponds to TRBD2 (7 bases). From germline, CDR1 is MDHEN and CDR2 SYDVKM. V gave up 6 bases and J gave up 1 base, with 21 bases separating them. This CDR3 region has 17 residues. The CDR3 spells CASSSTPPGGRQETQYF. The CDR3 DNA is TGTGCCAGCAGCAGTACGCCCCCGGGGGGCCGCCAAGAGACCCAGTACTTC.

This clonotype was seen a handful of times. V and J are TRBV20-1 and TRBJ2-7; unclear D gene. CDR1 and CDR2 (germline): DFQATT, SNEGSKA (reference sequence). With 0 bases removed from V and 4 bases from J, the gap between germline ends came to 16 bases. CDR3 length equals 15 residues. DNA of the CDR3: TGCAGTGCTAGAGATAGAGCCACTGATGGTTACGAGCAGTACTTC. It codes for CSARDRATDGYEQYF.

The gene calls are TRBV12-3 or TRBV12-4 and TRBJ1-6, with D hard to call. This CDR3 is 13 amino acids long. Trimming took 4 bases from V and 6 from J, leaving 7 bases between them. CDR3 sequence (DNA): TGTGCCAGCAGTTACCAGACTAATTCACCCCTCCACTTT. Amino acids: CASSYQTNSPLHF.

The V call is TRBV3-1, the J call TRBJ2-5; 7 bases match TRBD2. CDR1 and CDR2 (germline): LGHDT, YNNKEL (reference sequence). Trimming removed 2 bases from V and 2 bases from J; junction bases left unmatched: 8. This CDR3 region has 16 residues. CDR3 region: CASSQLAGRGQETQYF. The DNA for the CDR3 is TGTGCCAGCAGCCAATTAGCTGGGCGGGGGCAAGAGACCCAGTACTTC.

This clonotype turned up a few times. The V and J genes are TRBV20-1 and TRBJ1-2; D is undetermined. There are 12 residues in the CDR3. Germline CDR1 reads DFQATT; CDR2 reads SNEGSKA (reference sequence). Between the trimmed V and J ends, which lost 0 bases and 4 bases, there was a span of 6 bases. CDR3 loop: CSARDGLYGYTF. The CDR3 coding sequence is TGCAGTGCTAGAGACGGCCTCTATGGCTACACCTTC.

This chain joins TRBV9 and TRBJ2-5, with D unresolved. The CDR3 runs to 16 residues. V was clipped by 0 bases and J by 1 base, with 13 bases between them. Germline CDR1 SGDLS, CDR2 YYNGEE. CDR3 sequence: CASSVAPDGFQETQYF. For the CDR3, the DNA is TGTGCCAGCAGCGTAGCCCCGGACGGGTTCCAAGAGACCCAGTACTTC.

This CDR3 reads CASSFVPRDRGETQYF. The CDR3 DNA follows: TGTGCCAGCAGCTTCGTGCCCCGAGACAGGGGAGAGACCCAGTACTTC. This sequence joins TRBV7-3 and TRBJ2-5, with 8 bases identical to TRBD1. With V trimmed by 3 bases and J by 4 bases, 10 bases remained unmatched. The CDR3 is made up of 16 amino acids. Germline CDR1 and CDR2: SGHTA and FQGTGA.

This sequence joins TRBV7-2 and TRBJ2-1; D is undetermined. CDR1 and CDR2 from the germline V gene are SGHTA and FQGNSA. This CDR3 contains 14 residues. V lost 5 bases to trimming and J lost 5 bases, with 13 bases between them. The CDR3 here is CASSPSRLHNEQFF. In DNA form, the CDR3 reads TGTGCCAGCAGCCCTAGTCGGCTTCACAATGAGCAGTTCTTC.

The V call is TRBV5-1, the J call TRBJ2-1; a possible D gene is TRBD2 (5 bases). The V end was cut by 1 base, the J end by 8 bases, with 16 bases between. Germline CDR1 and CDR2: SGHRS and YFSETQ. The CDR3 is 15 residues long. CDR3 sequence reads: CASSLWATGDYEQFF. CDR3 nucleotide sequence: TGCGCCAGCAGCTTGTGGGCTACCGGGGATTATGAGCAGTTCTTC.

To note about this clonotype: One end of the junction does not line up with germline, which may come from a read error. The chain recombines TRBV11-2 with TRBJ2-4; TRBD1 agrees at 9 bases. Germline V gene sequence: CDR1 SGHAT, CDR2 FQNNGV. The CDR3 extends over 16 amino acids. The CDR3 sequence is CASSAGQGLVKNIPYF. The CDR3 DNA is TGTGCCAGCAGCGCGGGACAGGGACTGGTCAAAAACATTCCGTACTTC.